This T cell receptor (beta chain) was obtained from a study of blood T cell repertoires in COVID-19. This clone was counted a single time. Deletions cut 2 bases from V and 6 bases from J, with 8 bases between. The CDR3 covers 11 residues. The V gene's germline CDR1 is DFQATT and CDR2 SNEGSKA (reference sequence). Profiling relied on immunoSEQ multiplex PCR, and the TCRdb table lists in-frame clones only, not all of them. The table has roughly 190,000 clones, around 90% seen once. Sequenced: peripheral blood. This clonotype originated in a man over 45 with acute or convalescent COVID-19. V and J are TRBV20-1 and TRBJ2-7; D is unresolved. The CDR3 coding sequence is TGCAGTGCTAGATCCGGGTTCGAGCAGTACGTC. Translating gives CSARSGFEQYV.